Below, one T cell receptor (beta chain) is given with its context. No antigen is known for it. Germline and junction disagree at one end, which may indicate a read error. Bulk tumor gDNA, about 630 ng per sample, served as the TCR template. During surgery, each primary tumor gave multiple biopsies spaced as far apart as possible. Curative surgical treatment was performed in patients who had newly diagnosed, untreated non-small cell lung cancer. A first 10-cycle multiplex round used 32 V-gene and 13 J-gene primers on TCR beta CDR3. MiXCR, run by TCRdb on the multiplex PCR reads, gives a single entry per CDR3 protein. The table shows some 6,000 distinct CDR3 sequences, with 18% occurring only once. Germline CDR1 MNHNS, CDR2 SASEGT. This CDR3 comprises 17 residues. These data belong to a study of immune heterogeneity within non-small cell lung tumors. Study in general: A handful of squamous cell carcinomas, around ten non-squamous carcinomas and 1 not otherwise specified made up the tumors.

Study-wide points: Some T-cell receptor beta clonotypes occurred at high frequency. These high-frequency clonotypes were largely distinct between individual patients.

Sequencing was done on a sample of lung tumor tissue. The chain couples TRBV6-1 to TRBJ2-3; 11 bases line up with TRBD2. This receptor was taken from a man aged 35-49 years with non-small cell lung cancer. The CDR3 DNA reads TGTGCCAGCAGTGCTCGACTAGCGGGGACAAGCACAAATACGCAGTATTTT. Protein sequence: CASSARLAGTSTNTQYF.